Following are 5 T cell receptor beta chains from one sample sequenced in a study of blood T cell repertoires in COVID-19. Data came from immunoSEQ multiplex PCR; TCRdb stores just in-frame clones and leaves some out. Here the sample spans under 450,000 clones, roughly 86% being singletons. Sequencing was carried out using peripheral blood. These receptors were collected from a human donor with acute or convalescent COVID-19. The donor label of this sample is uncertain.

V and J are TRBV5-1 and TRBJ2-5, with 10 positions matching TRBD1. J lost 1 base, V lost 5 bases, and 11 bases had no gene match. In germline, CDR1 is SGHRS, CDR2 YFSETQ. The CDR3 loop spans 17 amino acids. Here the CDR3 reads CASSAPGQGTLQETQYF. The CDR3 DNA is TGCGCCAGCAGTGCACCGGGACAGGGGACCCTCCAAGAGACCCAGTACTTC.

The chain has TRBV11-2 and TRBJ1-1; D ambiguous. Germline CDR1 and CDR2: SGHAT and FQNNGV. The V and J ends lost 1 base and 6 bases respectively, with 12 bases between them. This CDR3 spans 14 amino acids. This chain's CDR3 is CASSLVRSTPEAFF. The CDR3 coding sequence is TGTGCCAGCAGCTTAGTACGGAGTACCCCTGAAGCTTTCTTT.

The chain employs TRBV27 and TRBJ1-5, with D hard to call. The V end was cut by 2 bases, the J end by 0 bases, with 11 bases between. The germline gives CDR1 MNHEY, CDR2 SMNVEV (reference sequence). The CDR3 length is 16 residues. This CDR3 is CASSLGGAYSNQPQHF. As DNA, the CDR3 is TGTGCCAGCAGTTTAGGAGGAGCTTATAGCAATCAGCCCCAGCATTTT.

V gene TRBV11-1 combines with J gene TRBJ2-7; 8 nucleotides align to TRBD1. The CDR3 covers 13 residues. Trimming took 8 bases from V and 0 from J; bases not matched to a gene: 3. Per the germline V gene, CDR1 is SGHAT and CDR2 is FQDESV (reference sequence). DNA for the CDR3: TGTGCCAGCCGAACAGGGGGCTCCTACGAGCAGTACTTC. It encodes CASRTGGSYEQYF.

The V gene is TRBV5-1, the J gene TRBJ2-1; 13 bases fit TRBD2. The CDR3 runs to 17 residues. V trimming: 4 bases; J trimming: 7 bases; junction bases outside the gene matches: 11. CDR1 and CDR2 from the germline V gene are SGHRS and YFSETQ. The CDR3 sequence: CASSGKPGLAGHNEQFF. CDR3 bases: TGCGCCAGCAGCGGTAAACCGGGACTAGCGGGGCATAATGAGCAGTTCTTC.